These 12 T cell receptor beta chains were sequenced from one sample in a study of T-cell reconstitution after alpha-beta-depleted transplantation in children (dated by TCRdb to between 2015 and 2016). Library prep was done by PCR. Sequencing relied on an Illumina HiSeq 2500. Molecular barcoding was employed in the preparation of TCR libraries, with unique molecular identifiers being used to normalize TCRbeta repertoire quantification. TCRdb ran its own pipeline on the public reads, namely fastp trimming at Q25 and MiXCR clone calling, and kept in-frame beta chains. Entries that share a CDR3 protein sequence are merged under the most common genes and DNA. The table for this sample lists a few hundred thousand distinct CDR3 sequences; approximately 9.8% of them were counted only once. Approximately 4.7% of the sample comes from the top ten. Sequenced material: PBMCs from the stem cell graft donor, taken from the stem cell graft. The receptors come from a human donor who donated a stem cell graft to a child with SCID.

The V and J genes are TRBV27 and TRBJ1-5; 10 positions match TRBD1. The CDR3 sequence is 19 residues long. Trimming at V came to 6 bases and at J to 6 bases, leaving 20 bases not matched to a gene. Germline CDR1 is MNHEY and CDR2 is SMNVEV (reference sequence). CDR3 DNA sequence: TGTGCCAGCAGCAACATCCCCGGGACAGGGGCGTTAGGTGGTCAGCCCCAGCATTTT. Amino acid sequence: CASSNIPGTGALGGQPQHF.

This clonotype was picked up many times. The chain recombines TRBV29-1 with TRBJ1-2; D remains unclear. CDR1 SQVTM and CDR2 ANQGSEA come from the germline V gene. The CDR3 sequence is 11 residues long. V lost 5 bases and J lost 4, with 8 bases in between. This chain's CDR3 is CSVFSLYGYTF. CDR3 DNA: TGCAGCGTTTTTAGTCTCTATGGCTACACCTTC.

There are many counts of this clonotype. The CDR3 sequence is CASSPRAFNYGYTF. The CDR3 nucleotides read TGTGCCAGCAGCCCCCGGGCCTTTAACTATGGCTACACCTTC. The chain uses TRBV21-1 and TRBJ1-2. TRBV21-1 is recorded as a pseudogene. The CDR3 contains 14 residues.

This clonotype was observed at least ten times. The CDR3 loop is CASSPNWRGNTGELFF. As DNA, the CDR3 is TGTGCCAGCTCACCGAATTGGCGGGGGAACACCGGGGAGCTGTTTTTT. This sequence joins TRBV18 and TRBJ2-2; tentative D call: TRBD2 (6 bases). Looked up from germline, CDR1 is KGHSH and CDR2 is LQKENI. The CDR3 runs 16 residues. The V gene lost 3 bases and the J gene lost 1 base, with 12 bases spanning the gap. The complete variable domain, with remaining parts taken from reference TRBV18 and TRBJ2-2, reads NAGVMQNPRHLVRRRGQEARLRCSPMKGHSHVYWYRQLPEEGLKFMVYLQKENIIDESGMPKERFSAEFPKEGPSILRIQQVVRGDSAAYFCASSPNWRGNTGELFFGEGSRLTVL.

This clonotype was observed at least ten times. The rearrangement links TRBV10-3 to TRBJ2-7; 14 positions agree with TRBD2. The germline gives CDR1 ENHRY, CDR2 SYGVKD. The J segment lost 9 bases and the V segment lost 5 bases, leaving 9 bases of the junction unmatched. This CDR3 region has 15 residues. For the CDR3, the DNA is TGTGCCATCAGTCCCTCGGGACTAGCGGGGGTCTGGCAGTACTTC. Translating it yields CAISPSGLAGVWQYF.

V gene TRBV2 combines with J gene TRBJ2-1; D might be TRBD1 (5 bases). The CDR3 totals 11 residues. V lost 5 bases and J 12 bases, leaving 11 bases between the germline ends. Germline V gives CDR1 SNHLY, CDR2 FYNNEI. For the CDR3, the DNA is TGTGCCAGCAGTAGGACAACGAGGCAGTTCTTC. Translation gives CASSRTTRQFF.

This clonotype appeared many times. V usage is TRBV27 and J usage is TRBJ1-2; 7 bases fit TRBD1. The CDR3 consists of 14 residues. V lost 5 bases to trimming and J lost 4 bases; unmatched junction nucleotides: 7. Germline assignment: CDR1 MNHEY and CDR2 SMNVEV (reference sequence). CDR3 bases: TGTGCCAGCAGTCCCTCGACAGGGATCTATGGCTACACCTTC. Its translation is CASSPSTGIYGYTF.

This clonotype was seen at least ten times. The rearrangement joins TRBV10-3 to TRBJ2-5; possible D gene TRBD2, 5 bases. The germline V gene has CDR1 ENHRY and CDR2 SYGVKD. The CDR3 consists of 13 residues. V lost 6 bases to trimming and J lost 5 bases, with 13 bases between them. CDR3 in DNA: TGTGCCATCAGGACTACTAGTAGGGAGACCCAGTACTTC. Its protein is CAIRTTSRETQYF.

This clonotype was seen at least ten times. This chain connects TRBV7-9 to TRBJ1-1, with D hard to call. V was trimmed by 1 base and J by 5 bases, leaving 14 bases between them. The length of the CDR3 is 15 residues. The germline V gene has CDR1 SEHNR and CDR2 FQNEAQ (reference sequence). The CDR3 coding sequence is TGTGCCAGCAGCTTAGGTGGCAGTGCGAATACTGAAGCTTTCTTT. As protein: CASSLGGSANTEAFF.

This clonotype occurred a few times. J is TRBJ1-2 and V is TRBV12-3 or TRBV12-4; weak D call: TRBD1 (5 bases). Trimming took off 1 base at V and 2 bases at J, with 23 bases between the two ends. CDR3 length: 19 amino acids. Here the CDR3 DNA reads TGTGCCAGCAGTTTAGGGTTGAAGGGTGGGGCAGGTCAAAACTATGGCTACACCTTC. Its translation is CASSLGLKGGAGQNYGYTF.

This clonotype was counted many times. The V and J genes are TRBV5-1 and TRBJ1-1, with D possibly matching TRBD1 (6 bases). This CDR3 region has 14 residues. The V end was cut by 4 bases, the J end by 11 bases, with 21 bases between. Per germline, CDR1 SGHRS and CDR2 YFSETQ. The CDR3 DNA reads TGCGCCAGCAGCCTCTCTCTCCTACAGGGTACCGCTTTCTTT. It yields the protein CASSLSLLQGTAFF.

The gene calls are TRBV5-6 and TRBJ2-5; the D gene is possibly TRBD1 (6 bases). The CDR3 is 13 amino acids. CDR1 is SGHDT and CDR2 is YYEEEE in the germline V gene. V lost 2 bases to trimming and J lost 5 bases, with 10 bases between them. The CDR3: CASSFLQGETQYF. The CDR3 coding sequence is TGTGCCAGCAGCTTCTTGCAGGGGGAGACCCAGTACTTC.